Below are 28 T cell receptor beta chains sequenced from a single sample in a study of graft-versus-host responses after intestinal transplantation. No antigen has been identified for these receptors. Clones were sequenced by immunoSEQ multiplex PCR, and TCRdb holds only the in-frame ones, with some missing. The repertoire includes tens of thousands of clones, approximately 84% of them detected once, and 0.39% sits in the top ten. Specimen: unstimulated CD4+ T cells sorted from spleen or lymph node cells, collected before transplant. All receptors derive from a human donor who was the organ donor for an intestinal transplant.

This clone was seen a single time. This chain uses TRBV7-2 with TRBJ1-5; D possibly corresponds to TRBD1 (5 bases). The CDR3 sequence is 14 residues long. The V gene's germline CDR1 is SGHTA and CDR2 FQGNSA. The V gene lost 2 bases and the J gene lost 3 bases, with 8 bases spanning the gap. In DNA form, the CDR3 reads TGTGCCAGCAGCTTATGGGGCAACAATCAGCCCCAGCATTTT. Protein product: CASSLWGNNQPQHF.

The V gene is TRBV6-1, the J gene TRBJ1-2, with no clear D. V lost 7 bases, J lost 1 base, and 4 bases lay in between. Per germline, CDR1 MNHNS and CDR2 SASEGT. The CDR3 runs 11 residues. This chain's CDR3 is CASIINYGYTF. CDR3 coding DNA: TGTGCCAGCATAATTAACTATGGCTACACCTTC.

J is TRBJ1-5 and V is TRBV28, with D tentatively TRBD1 (5 bases). The V gene lost 4 bases and the J gene lost 1 base, with 14 bases spanning the gap. The germline gives CDR1 MDHEN, CDR2 SYDVKM. The CDR3 has 16 residues. The CDR3 is CASSWHGGLSNQPQHF. The DNA for the CDR3 is TGTGCCAGCAGTTGGCACGGGGGGTTAAGCAATCAGCCCCAGCATTTT.

The chain recombines TRBV18 with TRBJ2-3, with 7 bases lining up with TRBD2. The CDR3 consists of 15 residues. With 4 bases clipped from V and 0 bases from J, the junction kept 4 bases outside the gene matches. Germline V gene sequence: CDR1 KGHSH, CDR2 LQKENI. CDR3 amino acids: CASSRGGASTDTQYF. The CDR3 DNA reads TGTGCCAGCTCACGCGGGGGAGCTAGCACAGATACGCAGTATTTT.

The chain carries TRBV6-1 and TRBJ2-7; D is possibly TRBD2 (6 bases). Germline assignment: CDR1 MNHNS and CDR2 SASEGT. This CDR3 comprises 14 residues. V was cut by 3 bases and J by 0 bases, with 9 bases left in between. Here the CDR3 reads CASSERDSSYEQYV. As DNA, the CDR3 is TGTGCCAGCAGTGAGCGGGACTCCTCCTACGAGCAGTACGTC.

This clone has more than one count but fewer than ten. The chain employs TRBV7-2 and TRBJ1-2, with 8 nucleotides matching TRBD1. The trim removed 1 base at V and 5 bases at J, leaving 0 bases unmatched. The V gene's germline CDR1 is SGHTA and CDR2 FQGNSA. The CDR3 has 13 amino acids. The CDR3 DNA follows: TGTGCCAGCAGCTTAGGACAGGGGTATGGCTACACCTTC. Amino acids: CASSLGQGYGYTF.

The gene calls are TRBV29-1 and TRBJ1-1; no firm D call. The germline CDR1 and CDR2 sequences are SQVTM and ANQGSEA. V was clipped by 5 bases and J by 3 bases, with 7 bases between them. The CDR3 totals 11 residues. The CDR3 coding sequence is TGCAGCGTTCTCGGTTACACTGAAGCTTTCTTT. It translates to CSVLGYTEAFF.

The chain combines TRBV10-3 with TRBJ2-1; possible D gene TRBD2, 5 bases. Germline V gene data show CDR1 as ENHRY and CDR2 as SYGVKD. V was pared by 3 bases and J by 7 bases, with 16 bases between. This CDR3 is built from 15 residues. The CDR3 region has the DNA TGTGCCATCAGTGATCTAGCAGCTAGGACTAATGAGCAGTTCTTC. Translation: CAISDLAARTNEQFF.

The rearrangement links TRBV13 to TRBJ2-3; 9 nucleotides line up with TRBD2. Looked up from germline, CDR1 is PRHDT and CDR2 is FYEKMQ (reference sequence). Trimming took 6 bases from V and 4 from J; bases not matched to a gene: 8. CDR3 length: 15 residues. Here the CDR3 DNA reads TGTGCCAGCAGTCGGCGGGGGGGCTTGGCAGATACGCAGTATTTT. Its translation: CASSRRGGLADTQYF.

The V and J genes are TRBV6-5 and TRBJ2-1, with 7 bases matching TRBD1. There are 14 residues in the CDR3. Trimming took 6 bases from V and 9 from J; bases not matched to a gene: 11. From germline, CDR1 is MNHEY and CDR2 SVGAGI. The CDR3 DNA reads TGTGCCAGCAGCTCCCTACAGGGGTTGGGTGAGCAGTTCTTC. Amino acids: CASSSLQGLGEQFF.

In its sample, this clone was seen a few times. The chain links TRBV30 to TRBJ1-1; 9 bases are shared with TRBD1. V lost 5 bases and J lost 3; bases outside the gene matches: 10. The length of the CDR3 is 15 residues. Germline-derived CDR1 and CDR2 are GTSNPN and SVGIG (reference sequence). The CDR3 loop is CAWALPDRGHTEAFF. The CDR3 DNA sequence: TGTGCCTGGGCCCTACCGGACAGGGGCCACACTGAAGCTTTCTTT.

The chain joins TRBV19 to TRBJ2-2; 8 bases match TRBD1. V shed 3 bases, J shed 4 bases, and the junction held 7 bases outside the gene matches. Germline values: CDR1 LNHDA, CDR2 SQIVND (reference sequence). There are 16 residues in the CDR3. CDR3 sequence (DNA): TGTGCCAGTAGTATCATGCTTACAGGGGGCACCGGGGAGCTGTTTTTT. This translates into CASSIMLTGGTGELFF.

This clone was found once. The chain joins TRBV7-9 to TRBJ2-6; possible D gene TRBD1, 6 bases. CDR1 is SEHNR, CDR2 FQNEAQ, per germline (reference sequence). The length of the CDR3 is 15 residues. V was trimmed by 5 bases and J by 2 bases, leaving 10 bases between them. CDR3 amino acids: CASSPAGAGANVLTF. The CDR3 DNA sequence: TGTGCCAGCAGCCCCGCAGGGGCTGGGGCCAACGTCCTGACTTTC.

The J gene is TRBJ2-7, the V gene TRBV5-3, with TRBD1 matching over 10 bases. TRBV5-3 is flagged as an ORF with uncertain function. The CDR3 has 19 residues. V dropped 6 bases and J dropped 1; count of bases not matched to a gene: 19. CDR3 amino acids: CARISPSPRWTGGSYEQYV. For the CDR3, the DNA is TGTGCCAGAATTTCCCCTTCCCCGAGATGGACAGGGGGGTCCTACGAGCAGTACGTC.

The J gene is TRBJ2-6, the V gene TRBV25-1; 7 bases fit TRBD1. Germline V gives CDR1 MGHDK, CDR2 SYGVNS. V lost 5 bases and J lost 3; bases outside the gene matches: 4. This CDR3 is 15 amino acids long. CDR3 sequence reads: CASSFTGVGANVLTF. In nucleotides, the CDR3 is TGTGCCAGCAGTTTCACAGGGGTTGGGGCCAACGTCCTGACTTTC.

The CDR3, as DNA: TGTGCCAGCAGGAAGAGCTCCTACAATGAGCAGTTCTTC. This translates into CASRKSSYNEQFF. J is TRBJ2-1 and V is TRBV2; D not resolved. The CDR3 totals 13 residues. Trimming cost V 6 bases and J 0 bases, with 6 bases left between them. Germline CDR1 reads SNHLY; CDR2 reads FYNNEI.

The chain is built from TRBV27 and TRBJ1-2, with 7 bases that match TRBD1. Germline CDR1 is MNHEY and CDR2 is SMNVEV (reference sequence). The CDR3 contains 13 residues. Losses at the gene ends were 4 bases for V and 4 bases for J; bases not matched to a gene: 3. This chain's CDR3 is CASSSTGAYGYTF. As DNA, the CDR3 is TGTGCCAGCAGTTCCACAGGGGCCTATGGCTACACCTTC.

J is TRBJ1-4 and V is TRBV29-1; D is uncertain. The V gene lost 5 bases and the J gene lost 10 bases, with 11 bases spanning the gap. The CDR3 sequence is 11 residues long. Germline-derived CDR1 and CDR2 are SQVTM and ANQGSEA. This CDR3 is CSVQRRGKLFF. The CDR3 DNA reads as TGCAGCGTTCAACGACGGGGAAAACTGTTTTTT.

The chain uses TRBV19 and TRBJ2-3, with a possible D match to TRBD2 (5 bases). Germline CDR1 reads LNHDA; CDR2 reads SQIVND (reference sequence). Trimming stripped 2 bases from V and 4 bases from J, with 10 bases between. The CDR3 has 14 residues. The CDR3 is CASSIFEGSDTQYF. The CDR3 nucleotides read TGTGCCAGTAGTATATTTGAGGGTTCAGATACGCAGTATTTT.

The rearrangement joins TRBV11-1 to TRBJ2-5, with 7 nucleotides matching TRBD2. Germline CDR1 and CDR2: SGHAT and FQDESV (reference sequence). The ends lost 3 bases at V and 2 bases at J; junction bases unmatched: 9. The CDR3 spans 16 residues. The CDR3 spells CASSLGTNRVQETQYF. The CDR3 DNA is TGTGCCAGCAGCTTGGGGACTAACCGAGTACAAGAGACCCAGTACTTC.

The chain has TRBV7-2 and TRBJ2-5, with no clear D. This CDR3 spans 15 amino acids. The V and J ends lost 5 bases and 5 bases respectively, with 18 bases between them. Germline-derived CDR1 and CDR2 are SGHTA and FQGNSA. CDR3: CASSPHGTHGETQYF. The CDR3 coding sequence is TGTGCCAGCAGCCCCCATGGAACTCACGGGGAGACCCAGTACTTC. The full variable domain, with the rest looked up from reference TRBV7-2 and TRBJ2-5, is GAGVSQSPSNKVTEKGKDVELRCDPISGHTALYWYRQSLGQGLEFLIYFQGNSAPDKSGLPSDRFSAERTGGSVSTLTIQRTQQEDSAVYLCASSPHGTHGETQYFGPGTRLLVL.

This chain uses TRBV28 with TRBJ1-4; possibly TRBD1 for D (6 bases). With 6 bases removed from V and 8 bases from J, the gap between germline ends came to 16 bases. This CDR3 spans 14 amino acids. CDR1 and CDR2 (germline): MDHEN, SYDVKM. As DNA, the CDR3 is TGTGCCAGCAGCACCGGGACAATGAACGAAAAACTGTTTTTT. Protein: CASSTGTMNEKLFF.

The chain carries TRBV6-1 and TRBJ2-7; 7 positions agree with TRBD1. The CDR3 contains 16 residues. Unmatched junction bases numbered 16, after V lost 4 bases and J lost 7 bases. Germline CDR1 MNHNS, CDR2 SASEGT. In DNA, the CDR3 is TGTGCCAGCAGTGCGCATACCCGGGACAGCCTGCGAGAGCAGTACGTC. Encoded protein: CASSAHTRDSLREQYV.

Regarding this clone: The same CDR3 arises from other DNA sequences in this sample as well. The chain couples TRBV7-9 to TRBJ2-7; 7 bases match TRBD2. The length of the CDR3 is 15 residues. V lost 6 bases, J lost 3 bases, and 11 bases stayed unmatched. CDR1 is SEHNR and CDR2 is FQNEAQ in the germline V gene (reference sequence). The DNA of the CDR3 is TGTGCCAGCAGGCGTCAAGCGGGGCCCCACTACGAGCAGTACGTC. Translating gives CASRRQAGPHYEQYV.

The chain recombines TRBV27 with TRBJ2-7, with D possibly matching TRBD2 (5 bases). The CDR3 loop spans 17 amino acids. The germline V gene encodes CDR1 MNHEY and CDR2 SMNVEV (reference sequence). With 2 bases removed from V and 5 bases from J, the gap between germline ends came to 22 bases. The CDR3 sequence: CASSLRSINGRADEQYV. The CDR3 DNA sequence: TGTGCCAGCAGTTTAAGGAGTATAAACGGGCGAGCGGACGAGCAGTACGTC.

The V gene is TRBV5-1, the J gene TRBJ2-2; TRBD1 aligns across 8 bases. This CDR3 is 14 amino acids long. Germline V lookup: CDR1 SGHRS, CDR2 YFSETQ. Trimming at V came to 5 bases and at J to 1 base, leaving 1 base not matched to a gene. The chain's CDR3 is CASRGTGNTGELFF. The CDR3 DNA follows: TGCGCCAGCAGAGGGACAGGGAACACCGGGGAGCTGTTTTTT.

V usage is TRBV5-4 and J usage is TRBJ2-3, with 10 bases matching TRBD1. Trimming removed 3 bases from V and 2 bases from J; junction bases left unmatched: 6. CDR3 length equals 16 residues. Looked up from germline, CDR1 is SGHNT and CDR2 is YYREEE (reference sequence). In DNA form, the CDR3 reads TGTGCCAGCAGCTGGACCGGGACAGGGGACACAGATACGCAGTATTTT. This sequence encodes CASSWTGTGDTDTQYF.

This rearrangement joins TRBV2 to TRBJ2-5; a weak D match, TRBD1 (6 bases). CDR1 is SNHLY and CDR2 is FYNNEI in the germline V gene. The CDR3 sequence is 15 residues long. V lost 1 base, J lost 1 base, and 10 bases lay in between. The CDR3 region is CASSEDRAVQETQYF. The CDR3 DNA follows: TGTGCCAGCAGTGAAGACAGGGCGGTCCAAGAGACCCAGTACTTC.